This T cell receptor beta chain was found in a study of blood T cell repertoires in COVID-19. Overall study: The cDNA or gDNA used as material had been derived from T cells, B-cell-depleted T cells, or PBMCs.

Original processing notes: Reference gene primer amplification in the assay estimated nucleated cell counts. Produced via immunoSEQ multiplex PCR; TCRdb's table is partial and in-frame only. That table is the source of V, J and clone size, and D and trimming were worked out from the DNA. The sample lists around 77,000 clones, around 85% occurring once. The germline V gene encodes CDR1 SGHNT and CDR2 YYREEE (reference sequence). There are 15 residues in the CDR3. V dropped 3 bases and J dropped 5; count of bases not matched to a gene: 7. This clone was observed a few times. This sequence was found in a man older than 75 with acute or convalescent COVID-19. Sample: peripheral blood. This chain uses TRBV5-4 with TRBJ1-4; 7 bases match TRBD1. CDR3 bases: TGTGCCAGCAGCTGGGACGGGACAGAGAATGAAAAACTGTTTTTT. It codes for CASSWDGTENEKLFF.